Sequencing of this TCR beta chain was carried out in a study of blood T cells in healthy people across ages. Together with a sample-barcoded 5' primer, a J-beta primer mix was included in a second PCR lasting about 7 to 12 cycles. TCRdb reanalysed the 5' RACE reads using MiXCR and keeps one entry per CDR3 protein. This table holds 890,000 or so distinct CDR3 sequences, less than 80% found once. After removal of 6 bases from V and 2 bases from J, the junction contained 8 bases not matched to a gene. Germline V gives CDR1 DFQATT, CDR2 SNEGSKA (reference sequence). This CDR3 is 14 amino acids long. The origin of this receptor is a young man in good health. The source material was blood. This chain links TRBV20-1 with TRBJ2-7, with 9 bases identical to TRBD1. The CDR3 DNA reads TGCAGTGCAACAACCGGGACAGGGACCTACGAGCAGTACTTC. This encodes CSATTGTGTYEQYF.